This T cell receptor (beta chain) was profiled in a study of blood T cell repertoires in COVID-19. Unmatched junction bases numbered 9, after V lost 5 bases and J lost 7 bases. Germline CDR1 is SGHTA and CDR2 is FQGNSA. The CDR3 extends over 14 amino acids. Method: immunoSEQ multiplex PCR; TCRdb's copy keeps in-frame clones and lacks some. The sample has 250,000 to 350,000 clones, roughly 84% seen once. Material for sequencing was peripheral blood. This clonotype was obtained from a human donor with COVID-19, enrolled during active disease. The donor label of this sample is uncertain. The chain joins TRBV7-2 to TRBJ2-5; 8 nucleotides agree with TRBD1. The CDR3 here is CASSPRQGWATQYF. The CDR3 DNA reads as TGTGCCAGCAGCCCAAGACAGGGGTGGGCGACCCAGTACTTC.